This T cell receptor (beta chain) was observed in a study of early T cells in non-severe SARS-CoV-2 infection. Using its own MiXCR run on the 5' RACE reads, TCRdb lists one record per CDR3 protein. This sample has 55,000 to 65,000 distinct CDR3 sequences, with about 15% found just once. Unmatched junction bases numbered 4, after V lost 1 base and J lost 6 bases. Germline loops: CDR1 MGHRA, CDR2 YSYEKL. The CDR3 loop spans 15 amino acids. The receptor's source is an adult who was a healthcare worker with PCR-confirmed SARS-CoV-2 infection or an uninfected control (not recorded which). The rearrangement uses TRBV4-1 and TRBJ2-1; 9 nucleotides align to TRBD1. This specimen consisted of whole blood, obtained at baseline. CDR3 sequence: CASSQAPGQGNEQFF. DNA for the CDR3: TGCGCCAGCAGCCAAGCCCCGGGACAGGGCAATGAGCAGTTCTTC.